A single sample is the source of the 2 T cell receptor beta chains below, sequenced in a study of T cells in Graves' hyperthyroidism and ophthalmopathy. There were TCR beta CDR3 regions amplified from RNA transcripts. The HTBI primer set served for first-round RT-PCR of the TCR CDR3. TCRdb re-called the multiplex PCR reads through MiXCR, storing one row per CDR3 protein. The sample has under 400,000 distinct CDR3 sequences, roughly 13% seen once; the top ten hold roughly 8.3%. Sequencing was carried out using blood. These receptors all come from a woman under 30 with Graves' hyperthyroidism.

Concerning this clonotype itself: Since a much larger clone is just one base distant, this may be a read error. J is TRBJ2-1 and V is TRBV20-1, with 8 positions matching TRBD1. The J call may be incorrect, as the DNA end agrees better with TRBJ2-7. This CDR3 spans 14 amino acids. CDR1 is DFQATT, CDR2 SNEGSKA, per germline (reference sequence). The CDR3 here is CSLDLGQVYNEQYF. DNA for the CDR3: TGCAGTCTCGATTTGGGACAGGTTTACAATGAGCAGTACTTC.

The table lists this clonotype with a few counts. The J gene is TRBJ2-1, the V gene TRBV9; 9 positions agree with TRBD1. CDR1 SGDLS and CDR2 YYNGEE come from the germline V gene. This CDR3 is 13 amino acids long. J gave up 8 bases and V 3 bases, and 3 bases lay outside the gene matches. The CDR3 is CASSEGTGYEQFF. The CDR3 DNA sequence: TGTGCCAGCAGCGAGGGGACAGGGTATGAGCAGTTCTTC.